This paragraph reports one T cell receptor (beta chain). Its antigen is unidentified. This sample also contains other DNA sequences that code for the same CDR3. The CDR3 length is 10 residues. Germline V gene data show CDR1 as SGDLS and CDR2 as YYNGEE. The V end lost 3 bases, the J end lost 8 bases, and 5 bases lay between the germline ends. The method was immunoSEQ multiplex PCR; TCRdb's version includes in-frame clones alone and lacks a portion of them. The data show roughly 170,000 clones, with about nine tenths seen just once and around 3% held by the top ten. This sample was included in a study of T cell responses to AZD1222 COVID-19 vaccine. Overall study results and limits: Seropositive status at baseline applied to only 5 to 7 AZD1222 recipients. It should be noted that donors were predominantly white British and more often female, and clonal diversity was possibly underestimated.

This sequence joins TRBV9 and TRBJ1-2; D unresolved. Material: peripheral blood, obtained on day 0 of AZD1222 vaccination. The TCR comes from an adult in good health. The CDR3 here is CASSGPGYTF. In DNA, the CDR3 is TGTGCCAGCAGCGGGCCGGGCTACACCTTC.